This passage covers 13 T cell receptor beta chains from one sample sequenced in a study of T cells after yellow fever vaccination. TCRdb recomputed calls from the 5' RACE reads with MiXCR, one row per CDR3 protein. The repertoire holds hundreds of thousands of distinct CDR3 sequences, with over 9% as singletons. Sample: PBMCs, taken on the day of the yellow fever booster vaccination. The receptors were gathered from a man younger than 45 who received the YFV17D yellow fever vaccine.

This clonotype was counted a few times. The chain is built from TRBV4-1 and TRBJ2-7, with 7 bases fitting TRBD1. The junction had 6 bases not matched to a gene; V was cut back by 4 bases and J by 3 bases. The germline gives CDR1 MGHRA, CDR2 YSYEKL. The CDR3 runs 14 residues. The CDR3 spells CASSPSTGDYEQYF. The CDR3 coding sequence is TGCGCCAGCAGCCCCTCTACAGGGGACTACGAGCAGTACTTC.

The chain links TRBV20-1 to TRBJ2-7; D tentatively reads TRBD1 or TRBD2 (5 bases each). This CDR3 spans 11 amino acids. The ends were cut back, 1 base at V and 5 bases at J, with 6 bases in the middle. Germline V lookup: CDR1 DFQATT, CDR2 SNEGSKA (reference sequence). This CDR3 is CSARAGHEQYF. The CDR3 bases are TGCAGTGCTAGAGCGGGACACGAGCAGTACTTC.

This clonotype came up a few times. The chain uses TRBV7-9 and TRBJ1-1; 10 nucleotides line up with TRBD1. This CDR3 is built from 15 residues. Unmatched junction bases numbered 6, after V lost 5 bases and J lost 3 bases. Germline loops: CDR1 SEHNR, CDR2 FQNEAQ (reference sequence). The CDR3 loop is CASSQRDRGYTEAFF. In DNA form, the CDR3 reads TGTGCCAGCAGCCAAAGGGACAGGGGCTACACTGAAGCTTTCTTT.

This sequence joins TRBV12-3 or TRBV12-4 and TRBJ1-5, with D possibly being TRBD1 (6 bases). V lost 3 bases and J lost 9, with 18 bases in between. CDR3 length: 15 residues. CDR3 loop: CASSFGDIPNLPQHF. The CDR3 DNA reads TGTGCCAGCAGTTTCGGGGACATCCCCAATTTGCCCCAGCATTTT.

The rearrangement links TRBV5-1 to TRBJ1-1; 8 bases map to TRBD1. The CDR3 consists of 13 residues. Germline V gives CDR1 SGHRS, CDR2 YFSETQ. V lost 5 bases and J lost 3; bases outside the gene matches: 3. The CDR3 reads CASRSGGYTEAFF. The CDR3 coding sequence is TGCGCCAGCAGGTCAGGGGGCTACACTGAAGCTTTCTTT.

This clonotype was seen ten or more times. The chain combines TRBV20-1 with TRBJ2-4, with 7 bases identical to TRBD2. Germline CDR1 reads DFQATT; CDR2 reads SNEGSKA (reference sequence). The CDR3 length is 14 residues. Trimming removed 6 bases from V and 5 bases from J; junction bases left unmatched: 10. This CDR3 reads CSAPTPGLQNIQYF. The CDR3 DNA is TGCAGTGCCCCAACCCCGGGACTACAAAACATTCAGTACTTC.

This clonotype was recorded a few times. The chain uses TRBV24-1 and TRBJ2-7; TRBD1 matches 7 bases. J gave up 3 bases and V 9 bases, and 4 bases lay outside the gene matches. Germline V gene sequence: CDR1 KGHDR, CDR2 SFDVKD. CDR3 length: 12 residues. The CDR3 DNA is TGTGCCACCGAGGGACAGTACTACGAGCAGTACTTC. It encodes CATEGQYYEQYF.

This clonotype occurred many times. This chain connects TRBV4-2 to TRBJ2-2; perhaps TRBD2 as D (5 bases). V was clipped by 2 bases and J by 0 bases, with 7 bases between them. The CDR3 length is 15 residues. Germline V lookup: CDR1 LGHNA, CDR2 YNFKEQ. The CDR3: CASSQQAANTGELFF. CDR3 in DNA: TGTGCCAGCAGCCAACAAGCGGCGAACACCGGGGAGCTGTTTTTT.

This chain joins TRBV4-3 and TRBJ2-3; maybe TRBD2 (6 bases). CDR1 and CDR2 from the germline V gene are LGHNA and YSLEER. This CDR3 has 17 residues. V gave up 0 bases and J gave up 2 bases, with 15 bases separating them. CDR3 sequence reads: CASSQDGTGGATDTQYF. The CDR3 DNA reads TGCGCCAGCAGCCAAGATGGGACGGGCGGGGCCACAGATACGCAGTATTTT.

The genes are TRBV4-3 and TRBJ2-4; D not resolved. Germline CDR1 LGHNA, CDR2 YSLEER. V lost 4 bases to trimming and J lost 5 bases, with 18 bases between them. The CDR3 is 16 residues long. In DNA, the CDR3 is TGCGCCAGCAGCCCATCAAAAGACGGCACCCAAAACATTCAGTACTTC. Translating gives CASSPSKDGTQNIQYF.

This clonotype occurred a few times. V and J are TRBV20-1 and TRBJ2-5; D tentatively fits TRBD1 or TRBD2 (5 bases each). The CDR3 loop spans 11 amino acids. Trimming pared 7 bases from V and 5 bases from J, leaving 11 bases between. The germline CDR1 and CDR2 sequences are DFQATT and SNEGSKA (reference sequence). The CDR3 DNA reads TGCAGTGTTTCCGAGGGGGAGACCCAGTACTTC. It translates to CSVSEGETQYF.

This clonotype was observed a few times. This chain connects TRBV19 to TRBJ1-3, with a tentative D call TRBD1 (6 bases). Germline-derived CDR1 and CDR2 are LNHDA and SQIVND (reference sequence). Trimming removed 6 bases from V and 0 bases from J, with 12 bases in between. The CDR3 totals 15 residues. The DNA for the CDR3 is TGTGCCAGTAGAACACGGACAGACTCTGGAAACACCATATATTTT. It specifies CASRTRTDSGNTIYF.

This clonotype showed up just a few times. The chain uses TRBV7-8 and TRBJ2-7, with D maybe TRBD1 (6 bases). V was clipped by 6 bases and J by 4 bases, with 10 bases between them. This CDR3 spans 12 amino acids. In germline, CDR1 is SGHVS, CDR2 FQNEAQ. The CDR3 sequence is CASSKDRYEQYF. In DNA, the CDR3 is TGTGCCAGCAGTAAGGACAGATACGAGCAGTACTTC.